Listed here are 10 T cell receptor beta chains from one sample, sequenced in a study of regulatory T cells in long-lasting Graves disease (TCRdb year 2021). Libraries came from multiplex PCR. Sequenced using an Illumina HiSeq 4000. iRepertoire HTBI primers and Arm-PCR amplification of CDR3 regions were used to construct TCR beta libraries. TCRdb reanalyzed the raw reads on its own, using fastp at Q25 for trimming and MiXCR for clone calling, and kept in-frame beta chains. Each entry is one CDR3 protein sequence, shown with its most common DNA and genes. Recorded for this sample are 250,000 to 400,000 distinct CDR3 sequences; roughly 18% of them occurred a single time. Less than 45% of the sample rests with the top ten. Read against the paper, the sample's time point label means: newly diagnosed GD, antithyroid drugs for less than 3 months. RNA was extracted from PBMCs in TRIzol for both TCR sequencing and RNA sequencing.

Sequencing was performed on peripheral blood mononuclear cells (PBMCs), taken at new diagnosis, from a patient treated with antithyroid drugs. Source of these receptors: a female donor with Graves disease.

This clonotype occurred many times. The rearrangement uses TRBV7-9 and TRBJ1-2; 7 bases match TRBD1. The junction had 5 bases not matched to a gene; V was cut back by 1 base and J by 3 bases. The CDR3 totals 15 residues. Germline values: CDR1 SEHNR, CDR2 FQNEAQ (reference sequence). The CDR3 DNA sequence: TGTGCCAGCAGCTTAGGATCGGGGACAGACTATGGCTACACCTTC. It translates to CASSLGSGTDYGYTF.

The chain couples TRBV19 to TRBJ1-5; D gene unclear. The CDR3 loop spans 12 amino acids. CDR1 is LNHDA and CDR2 is SQIVND in the germline V gene (reference sequence). V lost 3 bases and J 4 bases, leaving 4 bases between the germline ends. The CDR3 is CASSILNQPQHF. The CDR3 region has the DNA TGTGCCAGTAGTATCCTAAATCAGCCCCAGCATTTT.

This sequence joins TRBV12-3 or TRBV12-4 and TRBJ1-5, with TRBD1 matching over 7 bases. The CDR3 spans 18 residues. V dropped 3 bases and J dropped 0; count of bases not matched to a gene: 11. DNA of the CDR3: TGTGCCAGCAGTTTTGTAGTCGGGACAGCTAATAGCAATCAGCCCCAGCATTTT. This codes for CASSFVVGTANSNQPQHF.

The V and J genes are TRBV27 and TRBJ1-4; possibly TRBD1 for D (6 bases). V dropped 5 bases and J dropped 4 bases, with 14 bases sitting between them. The CDR3 length is 15 residues. The germline V gene encodes CDR1 MNHEY and CDR2 SMNVEV (reference sequence). CDR3 nucleotide sequence: TGTGCCAGCAGTATGAGAGGGGGGGGTAATGAAAAACTGTTTTTT. It translates to CASSMRGGGNEKLFF.

The V gene is TRBV7-3, the J gene TRBJ1-4; D is unclear. Trimming left V 2 bases short and J 7 bases short, with 8 bases between. This CDR3 is 13 amino acids long. Per germline, CDR1 SGHTA and CDR2 FQGTGA. CDR3 residues: CASSLVQGEKLFF. The CDR3 region has the DNA TGTGCCAGCAGCTTAGTCCAAGGTGAAAAACTGTTTTTT.

CDR3 region: CATRVSGNTIYF. The CDR3 bases are TGTGCCACCAGGGTTTCTGGAAACACCATATATTTT. The chain joins TRBV2 to TRBJ1-3, with D perhaps TRBD1 (5 bases). The CDR3 spans 12 residues. The V end lost 10 bases, the J end lost 1 base, and 8 bases lay between the germline ends. Per the germline V gene, CDR1 is SNHLY and CDR2 is FYNNEI.

This clonotype was found many times. This chain links TRBV27 with TRBJ1-5, with D perhaps TRBD1 (5 bases). This CDR3 is built from 16 residues. V lost 4 bases and J lost 5, with 18 bases in between. Looked up from germline, CDR1 is MNHEY and CDR2 is SMNVEV (reference sequence). In DNA, the CDR3 is TGTGCCAGCAGTTCCGCCTCGGGGAGGGGCGATCAGCCCCAGCATTTT. Residues: CASSSASGRGDQPQHF.

This clonotype was seen more than once but under ten times. The V gene is TRBV30, the J gene TRBJ2-3; D is unclear. This CDR3 has 11 amino acids. V was cut by 5 bases and J by 6 bases, with 9 bases left in between. CDR1 is GTSNPN, CDR2 SVGIG, per germline (reference sequence). CDR3 coding DNA: TGTGCCTGGGGGCTCCGGGATACGCAGTATTTT. This sequence encodes CAWGLRDTQYF.

This clonotype was counted ten times or more. The chain employs TRBV9 and TRBJ2-7; 8 bases map to TRBD1. CDR3 length equals 13 residues. J was trimmed by 6 bases and V by 0 bases; bases with no gene match: 2. Germline V gene sequence: CDR1 SGDLS, CDR2 YYNGEE. The CDR3 bases are TGTGCCAGCAGCGTAGTAACAGGGGGCGAGCAGTACTTC. Residues: CASSVVTGGEQYF.

The table lists this clonotype with many counts. This chain connects TRBV9 to TRBJ2-1, with 11 bases matching TRBD2. The J segment lost 6 bases and the V segment lost 3 bases, leaving 5 bases of the junction unmatched. Germline CDR1 SGDLS, CDR2 YYNGEE. The CDR3 has 15 amino acids. CDR3 sequence: CASSDSGGVGNEQFF. CDR3 nucleotide sequence: TGTGCCAGCAGCGATAGCGGGGGGGTGGGCAATGAGCAGTTCTTC.